This T cell receptor (beta chain) stems from a study of CD8+ T cells in alopecia areata. Study details: Using the percentage of affected scalp area, treated patients' severity was scored.

CDR1 SGHDT and CDR2 YYEEEE come from the germline V gene. With V trimmed by 0 bases and J by 7 bases, 6 bases remained unmatched. The CDR3 loop spans 14 amino acids. Whole-study findings and limits: Only a single nonresponder existed, so baseline CD8+ expansion links stay unclear.

Sequencing templates came from extracted RNA that was reverse transcribed into cDNA. Profiled with immunoSEQ multiplex PCR; TCRdb holds only in-frame clones, not every one. This table has 100,000 to 120,000 clones, 50% to 65% appearing once. To note about this clone: Its antigen remains unknown.

Treatment here: oral pan-JAK inhibitor, 5-10 mg twice daily. Cell sorting on a FACSAria was used to separate CD4+ and CD8+ T cells from the PBMCs. This clonotype originated in a human donor with alopecia areata. The input for sequencing was CD4+ T cells sorted from blood, taken at week 24, from a patient treated with tofacitinib. The chain joins TRBV5-6 to TRBJ1-2; TRBD1 matches at 7 bases. CDR3: CASSLGTGASGYTF. The CDR3 bases are TGTGCCAGCAGCTTGGGGACAGGCGCCTCTGGCTACACCTTC. Using reference TRBV5-6 and TRBJ1-2 for the parts outside the CDR3, the full variable domain is DAGVTQSPTHLIKTRGQQVTLRCSPKSGHDTVSWYQQALGQGPQFIFQYYEEEERQRGNFPDRFSGHQFPNYSSELNVNALLLGDSALYLCASSLGTGASGYTFGSGTRLTVV.